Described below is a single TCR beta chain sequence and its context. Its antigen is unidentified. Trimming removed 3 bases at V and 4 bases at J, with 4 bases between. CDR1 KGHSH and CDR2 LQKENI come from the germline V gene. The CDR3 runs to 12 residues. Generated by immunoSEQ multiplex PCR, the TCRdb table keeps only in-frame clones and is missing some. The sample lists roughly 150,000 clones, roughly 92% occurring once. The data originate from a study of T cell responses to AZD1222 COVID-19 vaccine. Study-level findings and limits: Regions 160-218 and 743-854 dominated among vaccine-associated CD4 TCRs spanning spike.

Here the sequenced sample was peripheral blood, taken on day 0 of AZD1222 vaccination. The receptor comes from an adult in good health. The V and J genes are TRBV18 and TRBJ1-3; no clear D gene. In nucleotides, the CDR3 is TGTGCCAGCTCACCGGTGGGAAACACCATATATTTT. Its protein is CASSPVGNTIYF.